The sequence of this T cell receptor (beta chain) was determined in a study of OX40 agonist ivuxolimab in advanced cancers. Trimming took 2 bases from V and 6 from J, leaving 16 bases between them. CDR1 is MNHEY, CDR2 SVGAGI, per germline. The CDR3 extends over 15 amino acids. Repertoires were generated with immunoSEQ multiplex PCR, while TCRdb's copy carries only in-frame clones and drops some. The repertoire consists of around 30,000 clones, with roughly nine tenths occurring once and the leading ten covering 24%. The gene calls are TRBV6-5 and TRBJ1-1, with D tentatively TRBD1 (5 bases). This specimen consisted of CD4+ or CD8+ T cells sorted from blood, obtained in a trial of the OX40 agonist ivuxolimab. The receptor's source is an adult with an advanced solid tumor such as melanoma, head and neck, liver or kidney cancer. CDR3 residues: CASSYVFGGLSEAFF. The CDR3 nucleotides read TGTGCCAGCAGTTACGTTTTTGGGGGTCTCTCTGAAGCTTTCTTT.